The clone carrying this T cell receptor (beta chain) was recorded at least ten times. The antigen is undetermined. The data derive from a study of T cells in Graves' hyperthyroidism and ophthalmopathy. The overall study: Peripheral blood was obtained at initial diagnosis, preceding any treatment. Overall study findings and caveats: From stable hyperthyroidism, ophthalmopathy was set apart by a 13 V-J model.

V lost 3 bases and J lost 2; bases outside the gene matches: 6. Germline CDR1 reads MDHEN; CDR2 reads SYDVKM. CDR3 length: 17 residues. Amplification of TCR beta CDR3 regions was performed using RNA transcripts as template. When the TCR CDR3 underwent first-round RT-PCR, the HTBI primer set was used. One entry per CDR3 protein, called by TCRdb with MiXCR from the multiplex PCR reads. The repertoire holds about 250,000 distinct CDR3 sequences, with approximately 25% as singletons. Uncontrolled infection, other autoimmune disease, pregnancy or lactation excluded patients. About 9.4 ml fresh peripheral blood yielded the PBMCs.

The V and J genes are TRBV28 and TRBJ2-2; 10 bases line up with TRBD1. Sequenced input: blood. The TCR was taken from a woman in her thirties or forties with Graves' ophthalmopathy. This CDR3 is CASSFPPTGGNTGELFF. The DNA for the CDR3 is TGTGCCAGCAGTTTTCCACCGACAGGGGGCAACACCGGGGAGCTGTTTTTT.